This T cell receptor (beta chain) emerged from a study of blood T cell repertoires in COVID-19. Study summary: T cells, B-cell-depleted T cells, or PBMCs supplied cDNA or gDNA.

CDR1 and CDR2 from the germline V gene are SNHLY and FYNNEI. CDR3 size: 14 residues. V trimming: 6 bases; J trimming: 6 bases; junction bases outside the gene matches: 7. Data came from immunoSEQ multiplex PCR; TCRdb stores just in-frame clones and leaves some out. The sample yields tens of thousands of clones, roughly nine tenths seen once. V usage is TRBV2 and J usage is TRBJ2-7; 11 positions match TRBD2. The TCR was taken from a human donor with active COVID-19. The donor label of this sample is uncertain. The sequenced sample consisted of peripheral blood. The CDR3 DNA follows: TGTGCCAGCAGCATACTAGCGGGAGCCTCCGAGCAGTACTTC. Translating it yields CASSILAGASEQYF.